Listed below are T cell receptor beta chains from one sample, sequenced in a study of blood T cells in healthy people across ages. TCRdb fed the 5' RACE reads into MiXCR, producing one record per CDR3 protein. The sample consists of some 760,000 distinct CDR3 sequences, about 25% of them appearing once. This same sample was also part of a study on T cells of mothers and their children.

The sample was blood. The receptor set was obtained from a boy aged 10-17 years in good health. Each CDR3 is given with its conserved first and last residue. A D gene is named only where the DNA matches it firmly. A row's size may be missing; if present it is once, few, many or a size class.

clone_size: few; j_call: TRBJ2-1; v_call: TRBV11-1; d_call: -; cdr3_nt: TGTGCCAGCAGCTTAGGACTCCTGGGGTACAATGAGCAGTTCTTC; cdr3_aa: CASSLGLLGYNEQFF
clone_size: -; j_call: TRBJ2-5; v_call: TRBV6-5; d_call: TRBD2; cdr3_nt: TGTGCCAGCAGTTACTCGAGGGTGGCGGGAGATGAGACCCAGTACTTC; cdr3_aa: CASSYSRVAGDETQYF
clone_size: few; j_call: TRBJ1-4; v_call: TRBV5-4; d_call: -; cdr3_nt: TGTGCCAGCAGCTTGTCGCCGGTGTCAACTAATGAAAAACTGTTTTTT; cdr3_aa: CASSLSPVSTNEKLFF
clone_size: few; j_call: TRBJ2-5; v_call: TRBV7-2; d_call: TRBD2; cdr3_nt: TGTGCCAGCAGTGCCCCCGGACTAGCGGGGGGCGGGGAAGAGACCCAGTACTTC; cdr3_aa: CASSAPGLAGGGEETQYF
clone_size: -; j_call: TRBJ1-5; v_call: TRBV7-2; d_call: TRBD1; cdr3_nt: TGTGCCAGCAGCCAGGACAGGGCGGGAAATCAGCCCCGGCATTTT; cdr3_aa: CASSQDRAGNQPRHF
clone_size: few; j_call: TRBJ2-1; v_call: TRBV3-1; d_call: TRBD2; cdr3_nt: TGTGCCAGCAGCCCTAGCGGGGGGCTTTACAATGAGCAGTTCTTC; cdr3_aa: CASSPSGGLYNEQFF
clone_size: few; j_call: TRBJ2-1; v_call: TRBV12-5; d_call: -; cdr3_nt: TGTGCTAGTGGGGCGGTGGGGGCCTACAATGAGCAGTTCTTC; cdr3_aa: CASGAVGAYNEQFF
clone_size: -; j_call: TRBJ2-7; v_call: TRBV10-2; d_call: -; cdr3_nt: TGCGCCAGCAACCCGGGAGCGGGACACCGAGCGGGCTCCTACGAGCAGTACTTC; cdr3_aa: CASNPGAGHRAGSYEQYF
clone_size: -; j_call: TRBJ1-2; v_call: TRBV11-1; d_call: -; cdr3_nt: TGTGCCAGCAGCTCAGGGAGGGGCTCGTCGATGGGCTACACCTTC; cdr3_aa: CASSSGRGSSMGYTF
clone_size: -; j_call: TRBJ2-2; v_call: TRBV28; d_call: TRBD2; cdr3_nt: TGTGCCAGCAGACACCTCGCGGGGGGCACCGGGGAGCTGTTTTTT; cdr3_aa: CASRHLAGGTGELFF
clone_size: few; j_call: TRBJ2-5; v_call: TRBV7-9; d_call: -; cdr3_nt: TGTGCCAGCAGCCCACCCCTGTGGGGGGACCAAGAGACCCAGTACTTC; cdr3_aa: CASSPPLWGDQETQYF
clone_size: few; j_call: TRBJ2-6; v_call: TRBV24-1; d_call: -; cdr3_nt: TGTGCCACCTCCGAGAGACGCTCTGGGGCCAACGTCCTGACTTTC; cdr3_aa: CATSERRSGANVLTF
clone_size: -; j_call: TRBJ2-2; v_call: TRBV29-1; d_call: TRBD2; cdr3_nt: TGCAGCGTGACTAGCCCGAACACCGGGGAGCTGTTTTTT; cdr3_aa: CSVTSPNTGELFF
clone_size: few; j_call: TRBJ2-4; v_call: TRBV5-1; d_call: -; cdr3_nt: TGCGCCAGCAGCGAGACCTCGAGGGGGACAAACATTCAGTACTTC; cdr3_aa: CASSETSRGTNIQYF
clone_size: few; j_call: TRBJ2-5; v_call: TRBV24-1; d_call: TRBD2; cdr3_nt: TGTGCCACCAGTGAGGACCCGGGACTAGCGGTACAAGAGACCCAGTACTTC; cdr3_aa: CATSEDPGLAVQETQYF
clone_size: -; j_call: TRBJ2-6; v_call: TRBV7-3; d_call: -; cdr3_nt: TGTGCCAGCAGCCTCCGGATCCACCCTGGGGCCAACGTCCTGACTTTC; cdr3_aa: CASSLRIHPGANVLTF
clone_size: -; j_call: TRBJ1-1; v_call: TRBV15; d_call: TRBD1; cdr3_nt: TGTGCCACCAGCAGCCTAGGACAGGGTCTGGCTTTCTTT; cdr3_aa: CATSSLGQGLAFF
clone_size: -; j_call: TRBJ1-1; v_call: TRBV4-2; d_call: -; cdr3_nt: TGTGCTAGCAGCCAAGAGCAGGGGCTGGATACTGAAGCCTTCTTT; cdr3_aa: CASSQEQGLDTEAFF
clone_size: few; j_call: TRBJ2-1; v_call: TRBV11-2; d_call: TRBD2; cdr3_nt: TGTGCCAGCAGCCTATTCGGCGGGGGAGACAATGAGCAGTTCTTC; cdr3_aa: CASSLFGGGDNEQFF
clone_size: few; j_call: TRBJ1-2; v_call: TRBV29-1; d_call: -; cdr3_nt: TGCAGCGTTGAAGCGAGGACAGATGGCTACACCTTC; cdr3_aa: CSVEARTDGYTF
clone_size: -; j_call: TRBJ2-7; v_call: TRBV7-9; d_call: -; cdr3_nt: TGTGCCAGCAGCTTAGGATTGGGTGAGGGTTATGACGAGCAGTACTTC; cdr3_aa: CASSLGLGEGYDEQYF
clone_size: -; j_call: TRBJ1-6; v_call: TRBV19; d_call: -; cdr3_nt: TGTGCCAGTAGTCAACAGGCGAAGGGTTCACCCCTCCACTTT; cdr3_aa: CASSQQAKGSPLHF
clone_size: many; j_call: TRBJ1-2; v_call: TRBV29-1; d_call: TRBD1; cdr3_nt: TGCAGCGTTGAAGTCGCAGGGGGTAGGAACTATGGCTACACCTTC; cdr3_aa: CSVEVAGGRNYGYTF
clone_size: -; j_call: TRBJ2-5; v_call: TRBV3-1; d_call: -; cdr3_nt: TGTGCCAGCAGCCAAATGACAAGGCAAGAGACCCAGTACTTC; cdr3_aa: CASSQMTRQETQYF
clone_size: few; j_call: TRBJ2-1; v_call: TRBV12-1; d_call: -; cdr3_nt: TGTGCCATCAGGGACTACAATGAGCAGTTCTTC; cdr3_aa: CAIRDYNEQFF
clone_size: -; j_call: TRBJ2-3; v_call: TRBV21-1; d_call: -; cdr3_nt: TGTGCCAGCAGCAAATGGGGCACGGGTTTT; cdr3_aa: CASSKWGTGF
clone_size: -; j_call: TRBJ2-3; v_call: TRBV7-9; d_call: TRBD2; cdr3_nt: TGTGCCAGCAGCTTAGTTGAGCGGGGAGGCACAGATACGCAGTATTTT; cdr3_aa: CASSLVERGGTDTQYF
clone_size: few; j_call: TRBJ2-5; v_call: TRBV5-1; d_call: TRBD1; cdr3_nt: TGCGCCAGCGCAAGGGACAGCTTCCAAGAGACCCAGTACTTC; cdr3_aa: CASARDSFQETQYF
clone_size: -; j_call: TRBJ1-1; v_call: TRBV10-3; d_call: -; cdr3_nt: TGTGCCATCATCCGGACCGGGGGAGAAGCTTTCTTT; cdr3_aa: CAIIRTGGEAFF
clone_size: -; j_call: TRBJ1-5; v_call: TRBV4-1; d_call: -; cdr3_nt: TGCGCCAGCAGCAATACCCCGGACGGAAATCAGCCCCAGCATTTT; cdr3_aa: CASSNTPDGNQPQHF
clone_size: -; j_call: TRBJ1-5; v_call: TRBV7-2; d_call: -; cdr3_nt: TGTGCCAGCGATGAAGGGGTTAAGAGCAATCAGCCCCAGCATTTT; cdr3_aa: CASDEGVKSNQPQHF
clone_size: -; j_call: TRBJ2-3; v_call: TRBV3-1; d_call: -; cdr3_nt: TGTGCCAGCAGCCGGTCGCAGTATACGCAGTATTTT; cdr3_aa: CASSRSQYTQYF
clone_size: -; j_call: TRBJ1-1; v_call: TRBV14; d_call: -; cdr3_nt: TGTGCCAGCAGCCAACAGGCGAACACTGAAGCTTTCTTT; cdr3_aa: CASSQQANTEAFF
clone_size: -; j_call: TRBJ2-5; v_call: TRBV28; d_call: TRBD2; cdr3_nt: TGTGCCAGCAACCCTCTGGGACTAGCGGAAGAGACCCAGTACTTC; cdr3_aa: CASNPLGLAEETQYF
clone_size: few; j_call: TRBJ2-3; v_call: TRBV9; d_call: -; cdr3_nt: TGTGCCAGCAGCGCCCCGGGGGTGGCAGATACGCAGTATTTT; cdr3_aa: CASSAPGVADTQYF
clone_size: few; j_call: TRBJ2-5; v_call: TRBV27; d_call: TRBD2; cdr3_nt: TGTGCCAGCAGCATAGCGGGGGGGACGGTGACCCAGTACTTC; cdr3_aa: CASSIAGGTVTQYF
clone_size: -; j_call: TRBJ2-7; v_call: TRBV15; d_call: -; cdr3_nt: TGTGCCACCAGCAGCGACTCTGCCTACGAGCAGTACTTC; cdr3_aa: CATSSDSAYEQYF
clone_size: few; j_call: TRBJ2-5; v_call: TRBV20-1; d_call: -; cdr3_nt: TGCAGTGCCGACGACGGGCAAGAGACCCAGTACTTC; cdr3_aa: CSADDGQETQYF
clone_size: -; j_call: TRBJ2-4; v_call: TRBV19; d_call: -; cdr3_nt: TGTGCCAGTATAAGGGGGAGAGCCAAAAACATTCAGTACTTC; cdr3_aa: CASIRGRAKNIQYF
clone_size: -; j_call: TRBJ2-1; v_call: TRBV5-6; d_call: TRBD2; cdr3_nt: TGTGCCAGCAGCTTGCCGCCTTCCCGGACTAGCGGGAGATGGGATGAGCAGTTCTTC; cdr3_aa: CASSLPPSRTSGRWDEQFF
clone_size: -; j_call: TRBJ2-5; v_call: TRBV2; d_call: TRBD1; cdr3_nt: TGTGCCAGCAGTGATAGGCAGTCGCAGGGGGCGTCGGAGCAAGAGACCCAGTACTTC; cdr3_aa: CASSDRQSQGASEQETQYF
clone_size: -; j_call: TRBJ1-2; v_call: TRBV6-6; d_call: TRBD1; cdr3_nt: TGTGCCAGCAGTTCCGGGACAGGGCGCGGTGGCTACACCTTC; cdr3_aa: CASSSGTGRGGYTF